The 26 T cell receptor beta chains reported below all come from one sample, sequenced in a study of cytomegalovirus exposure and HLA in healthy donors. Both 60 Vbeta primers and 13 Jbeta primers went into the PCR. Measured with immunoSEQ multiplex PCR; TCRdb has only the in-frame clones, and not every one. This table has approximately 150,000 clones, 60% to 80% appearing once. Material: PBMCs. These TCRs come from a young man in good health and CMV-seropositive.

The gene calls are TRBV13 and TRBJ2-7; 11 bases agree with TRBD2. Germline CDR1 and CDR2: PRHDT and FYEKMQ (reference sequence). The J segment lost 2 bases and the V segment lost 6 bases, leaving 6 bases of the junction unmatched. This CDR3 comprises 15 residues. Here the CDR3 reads CASRLGLADTYEQYF. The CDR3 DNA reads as TGTGCCAGCAGATTGGGACTAGCGGACACCTACGAGCAGTACTTC. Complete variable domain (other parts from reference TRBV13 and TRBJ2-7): AAGVIQSPRHLIKEKRETATLKCYPIPRHDTVYWYQQGPGQDPQFLISFYEKMQSDKGSIPDRFSAQQFSDYHSELNMSSLELGDSALYFCASRLGLADTYEQYFGPGTRLTVT.

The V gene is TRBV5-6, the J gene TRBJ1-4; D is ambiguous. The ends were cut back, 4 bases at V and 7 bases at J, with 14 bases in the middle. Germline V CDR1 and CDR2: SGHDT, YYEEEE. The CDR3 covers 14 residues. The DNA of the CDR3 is TGTGCCAGCAGCCGAAGCACAGCCCTTGAAAAACTGTTTTTT. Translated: CASSRSTALEKLFF.

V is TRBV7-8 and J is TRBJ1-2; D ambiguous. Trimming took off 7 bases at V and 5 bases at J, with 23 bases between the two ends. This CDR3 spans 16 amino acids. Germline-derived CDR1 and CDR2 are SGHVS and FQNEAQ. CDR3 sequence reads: CASKPLRKDISYGYTF. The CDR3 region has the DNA TGTGCCAGCAAACCGCTCAGAAAAGACATCTCTTATGGCTACACCTTC.

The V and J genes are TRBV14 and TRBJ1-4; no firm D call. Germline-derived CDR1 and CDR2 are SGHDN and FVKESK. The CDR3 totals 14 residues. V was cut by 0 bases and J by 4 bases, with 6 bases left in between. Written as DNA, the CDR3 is TGTGCCAGCAGCCAAGATTCCAGTAATGAAAAACTGTTTTTT. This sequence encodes CASSQDSSNEKLFF.

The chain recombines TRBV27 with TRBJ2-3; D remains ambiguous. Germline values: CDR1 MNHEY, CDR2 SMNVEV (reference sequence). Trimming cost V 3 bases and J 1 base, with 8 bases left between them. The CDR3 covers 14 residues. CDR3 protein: CASSFSRGTDTQYF. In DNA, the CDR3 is TGTGCCAGCAGTTTTTCACGGGGCACAGATACGCAGTATTTT.

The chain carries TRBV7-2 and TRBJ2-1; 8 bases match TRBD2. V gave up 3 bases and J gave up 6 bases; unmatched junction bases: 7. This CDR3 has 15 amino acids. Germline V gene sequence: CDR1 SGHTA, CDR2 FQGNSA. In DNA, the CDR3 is TGTGCCAGCAGCTTTAGCGGGAAGTCCGCCAATGAGCAGTTCTTC. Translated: CASSFSGKSANEQFF.

CDR3: CASSPSNIPRGLPYEQYF. The CDR3 DNA is TGTGCCAGCAGCCCATCGAATATACCCAGGGGTCTTCCCTACGAGCAGTACTTC. This rearrangement joins TRBV5-5 to TRBJ2-7, with D possibly TRBD1 on 6 matching bases. CDR1 is SGHKS, CDR2 YYEKEE, per germline (reference sequence). Trimming took off 4 bases at V and 2 bases at J, with 25 bases between the two ends. The CDR3 runs 18 residues.

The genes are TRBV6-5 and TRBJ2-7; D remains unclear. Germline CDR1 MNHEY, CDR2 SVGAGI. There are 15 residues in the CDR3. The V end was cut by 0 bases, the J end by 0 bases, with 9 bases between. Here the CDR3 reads CASSYSGFSSYEQYF. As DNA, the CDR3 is TGTGCCAGCAGTTACTCGGGCTTTAGCTCCTACGAGCAGTACTTC.

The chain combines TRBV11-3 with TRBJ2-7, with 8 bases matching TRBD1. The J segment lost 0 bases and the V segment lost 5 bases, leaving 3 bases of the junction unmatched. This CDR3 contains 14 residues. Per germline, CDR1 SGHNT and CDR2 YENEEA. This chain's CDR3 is CASSQGASSYEQYF. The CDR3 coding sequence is TGTGCCAGCAGCCAGGGGGCTAGCTCCTACGAGCAGTACTTC.

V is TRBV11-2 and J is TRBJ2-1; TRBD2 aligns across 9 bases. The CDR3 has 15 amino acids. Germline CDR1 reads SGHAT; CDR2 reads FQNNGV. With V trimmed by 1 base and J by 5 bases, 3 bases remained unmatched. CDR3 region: CASSLGLAANNEQFF. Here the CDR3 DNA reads TGTGCCAGCAGCTTAGGACTAGCGGCAAACAATGAGCAGTTCTTC.

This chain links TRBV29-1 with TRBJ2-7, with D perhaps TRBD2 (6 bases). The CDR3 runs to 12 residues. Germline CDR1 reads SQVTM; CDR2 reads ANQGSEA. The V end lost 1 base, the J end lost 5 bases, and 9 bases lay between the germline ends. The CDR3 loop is CSVEVRGNEQYF. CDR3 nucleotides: TGCAGCGTTGAAGTGCGGGGAAACGAGCAGTACTTC.

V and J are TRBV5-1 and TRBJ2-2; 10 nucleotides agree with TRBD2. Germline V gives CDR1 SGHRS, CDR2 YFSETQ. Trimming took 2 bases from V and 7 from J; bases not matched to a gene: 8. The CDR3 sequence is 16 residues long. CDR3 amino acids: CASSLVYLAGDGELFF. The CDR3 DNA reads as TGCGCCAGCAGCTTAGTCTACCTAGCGGGAGACGGGGAGCTGTTTTTT.

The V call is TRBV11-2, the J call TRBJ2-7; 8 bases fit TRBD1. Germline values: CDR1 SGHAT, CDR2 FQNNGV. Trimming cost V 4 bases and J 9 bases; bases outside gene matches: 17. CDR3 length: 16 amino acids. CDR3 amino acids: CASSSGLGTGGPPQYF. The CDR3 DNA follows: TGTGCCAGCAGCTCGGGATTGGGGACAGGTGGACCCCCGCAGTACTTC. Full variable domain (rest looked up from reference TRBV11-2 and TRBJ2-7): EAGVAQSPRYKIIEKRQSVAFWCNPISGHATLYWYQQILGQGPKLLIQFQNNGVVDDSQLPKDRFSAERLKGVDSTLKIQPAKLEDSAVYLCASSSGLGTGGPPQYFGPGTRLTVT.

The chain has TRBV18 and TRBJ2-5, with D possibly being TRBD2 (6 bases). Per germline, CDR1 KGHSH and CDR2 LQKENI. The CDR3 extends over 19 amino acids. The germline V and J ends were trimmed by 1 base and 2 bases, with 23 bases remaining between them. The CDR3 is CASSPLPVASGVPQETQYF. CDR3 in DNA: TGTGCCAGCTCACCACTACCGGTCGCTTCGGGAGTCCCACAAGAGACCCAGTACTTC.

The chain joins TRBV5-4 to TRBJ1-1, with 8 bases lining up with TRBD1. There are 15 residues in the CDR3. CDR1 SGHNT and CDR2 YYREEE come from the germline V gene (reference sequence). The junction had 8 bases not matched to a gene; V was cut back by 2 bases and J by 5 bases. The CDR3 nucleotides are TGTGCCAGCAGCTTACGGACAGGGAAAAGGACTGAAGCTTTCTTT. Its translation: CASSLRTGKRTEAFF.

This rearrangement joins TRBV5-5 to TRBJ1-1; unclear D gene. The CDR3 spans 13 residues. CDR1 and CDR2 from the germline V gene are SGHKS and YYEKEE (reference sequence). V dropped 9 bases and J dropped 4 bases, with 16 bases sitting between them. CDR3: CATSRPEGTEAFF. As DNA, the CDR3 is TGTGCCACCTCCCGACCGGAGGGCACTGAAGCTTTCTTT.

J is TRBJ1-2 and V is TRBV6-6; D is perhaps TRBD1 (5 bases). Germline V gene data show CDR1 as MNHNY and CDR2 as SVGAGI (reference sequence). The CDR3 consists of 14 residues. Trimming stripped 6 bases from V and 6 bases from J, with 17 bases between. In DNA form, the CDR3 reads TGTGCCAGCAGCAAAGAAGACAGTTTCGATGGCTACACCTTC. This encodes CASSKEDSFDGYTF.

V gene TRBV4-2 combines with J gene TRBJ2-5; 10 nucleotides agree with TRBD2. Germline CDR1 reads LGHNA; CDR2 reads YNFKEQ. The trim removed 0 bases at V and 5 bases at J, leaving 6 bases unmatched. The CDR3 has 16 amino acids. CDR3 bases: TGTGCCAGCAGCCAAGATGGTGATAGCGGGAGGGAGACCCAGTACTTC. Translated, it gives CASSQDGDSGRETQYF.

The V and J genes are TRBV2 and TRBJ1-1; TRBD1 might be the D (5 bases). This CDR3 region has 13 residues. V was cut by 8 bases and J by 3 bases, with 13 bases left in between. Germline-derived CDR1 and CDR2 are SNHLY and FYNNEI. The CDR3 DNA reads TGTGCCAGCGAGTCAGGGCTGGACACTGAAGCTTTCTTT. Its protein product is CASESGLDTEAFF.

CDR3 nucleotide sequence: TGTGCCAGCAGTTTACATCAGGCTATTAGCACAGATACGCAGTATTTT. Translated, it gives CASSLHQAISTDTQYF. The rearrangement links TRBV28 to TRBJ2-3; no firm D call. The germline V gene encodes CDR1 MDHEN and CDR2 SYDVKM. This CDR3 spans 16 amino acids. The V end lost 2 bases, the J end lost 0 bases, and 12 bases lay between the germline ends.

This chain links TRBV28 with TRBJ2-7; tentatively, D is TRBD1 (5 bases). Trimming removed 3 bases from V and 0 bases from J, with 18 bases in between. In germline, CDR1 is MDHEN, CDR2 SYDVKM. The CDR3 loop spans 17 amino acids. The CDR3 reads CASSFGRWGISSYEQYF. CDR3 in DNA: TGTGCCAGCAGTTTCGGACGGTGGGGCATTAGCTCCTACGAGCAGTACTTC.

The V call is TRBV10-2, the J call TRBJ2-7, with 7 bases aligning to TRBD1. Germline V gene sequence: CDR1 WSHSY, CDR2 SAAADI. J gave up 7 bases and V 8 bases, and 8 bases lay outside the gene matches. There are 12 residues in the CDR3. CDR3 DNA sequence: TGCGCCAGCCGTTTGCAGGGGGTTGAGCAGTACTTC. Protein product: CASRLQGVEQYF.

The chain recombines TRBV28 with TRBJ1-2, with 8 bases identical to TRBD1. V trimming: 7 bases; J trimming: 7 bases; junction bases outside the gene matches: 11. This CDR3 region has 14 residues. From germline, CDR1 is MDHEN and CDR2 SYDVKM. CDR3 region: CASTLTGTGCGYTF. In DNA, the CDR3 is TGTGCCAGCACCCTGACCGGGACAGGATGTGGCTACACCTTC.

CDR3 residues: CASRLTSTGELFF. The CDR3 DNA reads as TGTGCCAGCAGGTTGACTAGCACCGGGGAGCTGTTTTTT. The V and J genes are TRBV6-5 and TRBJ2-2, with D possibly TRBD2 on 6 matching bases. V was clipped by 6 bases and J by 4 bases, with 9 bases between them. Germline loops: CDR1 MNHEY, CDR2 SVGAGI. The CDR3 length is 13 residues.

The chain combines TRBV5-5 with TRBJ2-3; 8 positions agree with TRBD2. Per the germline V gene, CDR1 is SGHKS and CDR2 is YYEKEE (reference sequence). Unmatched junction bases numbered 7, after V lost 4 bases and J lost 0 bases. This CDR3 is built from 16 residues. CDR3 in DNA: TGTGCCAGCAGCCCCCATAGCGGGAAGAGCACAGATACGCAGTATTTT. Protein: CASSPHSGKSTDTQYF.

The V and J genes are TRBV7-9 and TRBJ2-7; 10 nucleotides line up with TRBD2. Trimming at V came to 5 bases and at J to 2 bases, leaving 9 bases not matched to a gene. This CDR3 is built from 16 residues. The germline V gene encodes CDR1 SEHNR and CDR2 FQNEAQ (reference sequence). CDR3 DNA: TGTGCCAGCAGCAAATCTAGCGGGAGATCAACCTACGAGCAGTACTTC. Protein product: CASSKSSGRSTYEQYF.